These 32 T cell receptor beta chains share one sample of origin, sequenced in a study of blood T cell repertoires in COVID-19. Clones were sequenced by immunoSEQ multiplex PCR, and TCRdb holds only the in-frame ones, with some missing. The table has roughly 100,000 clones, nearly 90% seen once; the top ten hold 3% to 3.5%. Sequencing was carried out using peripheral blood. The origin of the receptors is a man aged 45-65 years in a cohort sampled during active COVID-19.

The rearrangement uses TRBV24-1 and TRBJ1-5, with D unclear. Trimming shortened V by 4 bases and J by 6 bases, and 12 bases separated the two germline ends. The CDR3 length is 14 residues. Germline V lookup: CDR1 KGHDR, CDR2 SFDVKD. CDR3 coding DNA: TGTGCCACCAGTGAAAGCGAGGTTGGTCAGCCCCAGCATTTT. Amino acid sequence: CATSESEVGQPQHF.

This clone was observed a few times. The rearrangement joins TRBV19 to TRBJ1-5; TRBD1 might be the D (5 bases). V lost 5 bases, J lost 5 bases, and 10 bases lay in between. This CDR3 has 13 amino acids. Germline CDR1 and CDR2: LNHDA and SQIVND (reference sequence). The CDR3 loop reads CASSPDRYQPQHF. CDR3 sequence (DNA): TGTGCCAGTAGTCCAGACAGATATCAGCCCCAGCATTTT.

The gene calls are TRBV3-1 (or the pseudogene TRBV3-2) and TRBJ2-7; weak D call: TRBD2 (6 bases). Trimming removed 4 bases at V and 0 bases at J, with 10 bases between. The germline V gene encodes CDR1 LGHDT and CDR2 YNNKEL (reference sequence). The CDR3 consists of 14 residues. The chain's CDR3 is CASSRGLLSYEQYV. The CDR3 DNA is TGTGCCAGCAGCCGGGGACTTCTCTCCTACGAGCAGTACGTC.

The CDR3 protein is CASSLLSGVATDTQYF. CDR3 coding DNA: TGCGCCAGCAGCTTACTTAGCGGGGTCGCCACAGATACGCAGTATTTT. The V call is TRBV5-1, the J call TRBJ2-3, with TRBD2 matching over 8 bases. V lost 2 bases, J lost 2 bases, and 7 bases stayed unmatched. Germline V gene lookup returns CDR1 SGHRS and CDR2 YFSETQ. This CDR3 is 16 amino acids long.

The chain recombines TRBV5-1 with TRBJ2-1, with 10 bases lining up with TRBD2. Germline V lookup: CDR1 SGHRS, CDR2 YFSETQ. There are 17 residues in the CDR3. V lost 1 base to trimming and J lost 4 bases; unmatched junction nucleotides: 8. CDR3 protein: CASSLISGGPPYNEQFF. The CDR3 DNA follows: TGCGCCAGCAGCTTGATTAGCGGGGGGCCTCCTTACAATGAGCAGTTCTTC. The whole variable domain, filled in from reference TRBV5-1 and TRBJ2-1, reads KAGVTQTPRYLIKTRGQQVTLSCSPISGHRSVSWYQQTPGQGLQFLFEYFSETQRNKGNFPGRFSGRQFSNSRSEMNVSTLELGDSALYLCASSLISGGPPYNEQFFGPGTRLTVL.

This chain connects TRBV5-5 to TRBJ2-1; 15 nucleotides line up with TRBD2. This CDR3 has 15 amino acids. Germline V CDR1 and CDR2: SGHKS, YYEKEE (reference sequence). The trim removed 4 bases at V and 8 bases at J, leaving 4 bases unmatched. The CDR3 is CASSLGLAGGDEQFF. CDR3 DNA: TGTGCCAGCAGCCTGGGACTAGCGGGGGGCGATGAGCAGTTCTTC. Complete variable domain (other parts from reference TRBV5-5 and TRBJ2-1): DAGVTQSPTHLIKTRGQQVTLRCSPISGHKSVSWYQQVLGQGPQFIFQYYEKEERGRGNFPDRFSARQFPNYSSELNVNALLLGDSALYLCASSLGLAGGDEQFFGPGTRLTVL.

The rearrangement uses TRBV6-1 and TRBJ1-5; 7 positions match TRBD1. The ends lost 4 bases at V and 2 bases at J; junction bases unmatched: 11. Germline CDR1 and CDR2: MNHNS and SASEGT. The CDR3 is 17 amino acids. The CDR3 loop reads CASSGPGQIGRNQPQHF. CDR3 coding DNA: TGTGCCAGCAGTGGCCCGGGACAGATAGGTCGCAATCAGCCCCAGCATTTT.

The chain has TRBV18 and TRBJ2-5; D is uncertain. In germline, CDR1 is KGHSH, CDR2 LQKENI. CDR3 size: 14 residues. Trimming took off 6 bases at V and 0 bases at J, with 11 bases between the two ends. The CDR3 sequence: CASSTQNDQETQYF. DNA of the CDR3: TGTGCCAGCTCTACACAAAACGACCAAGAGACCCAGTACTTC. Full variable domain (remainder filled in from reference TRBV18 and TRBJ2-5): NAGVMQNPRHLVRRRGQEARLRCSPMKGHSHVYWYRQLPEEGLKFMVYLQKENIIDESGMPKERFSAEFPKEGPSILRIQQVVRGDSAAYFCASSTQNDQETQYFGPGTRLLVL.

The gene calls are TRBV5-1 and TRBJ1-1, with a tentative D call TRBD1 (5 bases). The CDR3 is made up of 14 amino acids. V lost 0 bases and J 1 base, leaving 7 bases between the germline ends. Germline V CDR1 and CDR2: SGHRS, YFSETQ. CDR3 in amino acids: CASSLDQGNTEAFF. The CDR3 bases are TGCGCCAGCAGCTTGGACCAGGGGAACACTGAAGCTTTCTTT.

The chain couples TRBV7-2 to TRBJ1-1; unclear D gene. Trimming removed 2 bases at V and 5 bases at J, with 6 bases between. This CDR3 is built from 12 residues. Germline V gene sequence: CDR1 SGHTA, CDR2 FQGNSA. This CDR3 is CASSLFATEAFF. The CDR3 DNA sequence: TGTGCCAGCAGCTTATTCGCGACTGAAGCTTTCTTT.

The J gene is TRBJ2-5, the V gene TRBV18, with TRBD2 matching over 11 bases. This CDR3 has 19 residues. V lost 3 bases, J lost 5 bases, and 17 bases stayed unmatched. Germline CDR1 reads KGHSH; CDR2 reads LQKENI. This CDR3 is CASSPYPSGGLRLQETQYF. The CDR3 region has the DNA TGTGCCAGCTCACCCTACCCTAGCGGGGGGTTACGATTGCAGGAGACCCAGTACTTC.

The chain has TRBV7-7 and TRBJ2-3; D not resolved. Trimming pared 0 bases from V and 3 bases from J, leaving 4 bases between. Per germline, CDR1 SSHAT and CDR2 FNYEAQ (reference sequence). CDR3 size: 13 residues. The CDR3 is CASSLAQTDTQYF. CDR3 sequence (DNA): TGTGCCAGCAGCTTAGCCCAGACAGATACGCAGTATTTT. The whole variable domain, remainder taken from reference TRBV7-7 and TRBJ2-3, is GAGVSQSPRYKVTKRGQDVTLRCDPISSHATLYWYQQALGQGPEFLTYFNYEAQPDKSGLPSDRFSAERPEGSISTLTIQRTEQRDSAMYRCASSLAQTDTQYFGPGTRLTVL.

The chain carries TRBV3-1 (or the pseudogene TRBV3-2) and TRBJ2-7; D perhaps matches TRBD2 (5 bases). From germline, CDR1 is LGHDT and CDR2 YNNKEL (reference sequence). This CDR3 is built from 12 residues. The V gene lost 7 bases and the J gene lost 3 bases, with 10 bases spanning the gap. The CDR3 nucleotides read TGTGCCAGCAAAGGGAGTGGCTACGAGCAGTACTTC. It encodes CASKGSGYEQYF.

This clone was found once. The V call is TRBV6-4, the J call TRBJ2-3; 8 bases agree with TRBD1. Germline V gene lookup returns CDR1 MRHNA and CDR2 SNTAGT. The CDR3 sequence is 15 residues long. V lost 6 bases, J lost 2 bases, and 7 bases stayed unmatched. The CDR3 reads CASRAQGAVTDTQYF. CDR3 DNA: TGTGCCAGCAGAGCTCAGGGGGCGGTCACAGATACGCAGTATTTT.

The chain links TRBV5-6 to TRBJ2-7, with D perhaps TRBD2 (6 bases). The length of the CDR3 is 13 residues. Per germline, CDR1 SGHDT and CDR2 YYEEEE. V lost 6 bases and J 5 bases, leaving 15 bases between the germline ends. Written as DNA, the CDR3 is TGTGCCAGCACCCTGTGGGGGGTCCACGAGCAGTACTTC. Protein product: CASTLWGVHEQYF.

J is TRBJ2-3 and V is TRBV5-1, with D possibly being TRBD2 (6 bases). The CDR3 is 14 residues long. V dropped 5 bases and J dropped 1 base, with 11 bases sitting between them. CDR1 and CDR2 (germline): SGHRS, YFSETQ. CDR3 sequence (DNA): TGCGCCAGCAGTGTGGCGGGGCGCACAGATACGCAGTATTTT. Encoded protein: CASSVAGRTDTQYF.

The chain employs TRBV6-5 and TRBJ1-5; D is perhaps TRBD1 (6 bases). Trimming took 7 bases from V and 4 from J, leaving 8 bases between them. Germline lookup yields CDR1 MNHEY and CDR2 SVGAGI. This CDR3 has 12 residues. CDR3 protein: CASTGQNQPQHF. The CDR3 DNA sequence: TGTGCCAGCACAGGACAGAATCAGCCCCAGCATTTT.

The chain carries TRBV12-3 or TRBV12-4 and TRBJ1-6, with D perhaps TRBD1 (6 bases). The CDR3 extends over 13 amino acids. V shed 6 bases and J shed 10 bases, with 13 bases lying between them. This chain's CDR3 is CASRQGNYSPLHF. The CDR3 nucleotides read TGTGCCAGCAGACAGGGAAACTACTCACCCCTCCACTTT.

V usage is TRBV5-4 and J usage is TRBJ1-1, with D maybe TRBD1 (6 bases). V was clipped by 0 bases and J by 4 bases, with 10 bases between them. The CDR3 sequence is 14 residues long. Germline loops: CDR1 SGHNT, CDR2 YYREEE (reference sequence). The CDR3 nucleotides read TGTGCCAGCAGCTTGGGTGTGGGGGCCACTGAAGCTTTCTTT. Protein: CASSLGVGATEAFF. Drawing the rest from reference TRBV5-4 and TRBJ1-1, the complete variable domain is ETGVTQSPTHLIKTRGQQVTLRCSSQSGHNTVSWYQQALGQGPQFIFQYYREEENGRGNFPPRFSGLQFPNYSSELNVNALELDDSALYLCASSLGVGATEAFFGQGTRLTVV.

The V gene is TRBV3-1 (or the pseudogene TRBV3-2), the J gene TRBJ2-5; 14 nucleotides line up with TRBD2. Looked up from germline, CDR1 is LGHDT and CDR2 is YNNKEL (reference sequence). The CDR3 contains 18 residues. V lost 3 bases to trimming and J lost 7 bases; unmatched junction nucleotides: 13. The CDR3 protein is CASSQESGTSGGKATQYF. CDR3 bases: TGTGCCAGCAGCCAGGAATCCGGGACTAGCGGGGGAAAGGCGACCCAGTACTTC.

The chain employs TRBV19 and TRBJ2-1, with 7 positions matching TRBD2. CDR1 is LNHDA, CDR2 SQIVND, per germline (reference sequence). V lost 3 bases and J lost 8; bases outside the gene matches: 10. CDR3 length equals 15 residues. CDR3 DNA: TGTGCCAGTAGTATGTGGGCGGGGGAAGTCTATGAGCAGTTCTTC. It is translated as CASSMWAGEVYEQFF.

V gene TRBV6-4 combines with J gene TRBJ1-2; weak D call: TRBD1 (6 bases). CDR1 is MRHNA and CDR2 is SNTAGT in the germline V gene. The CDR3 is 12 amino acids. V was trimmed by 6 bases and J by 6 bases, leaving 11 bases between them. This CDR3 is CASSAPGDGYTF. In DNA form, the CDR3 reads TGTGCCAGCAGCGCTCCAGGGGATGGCTACACCTTC.

The rearrangement links TRBV11-2 to TRBJ2-3, with D tentatively TRBD1 (6 bases). The CDR3 contains 15 residues. Trimming took 6 bases from V and 0 from J, leaving 13 bases between them. The V gene's germline CDR1 is SGHAT and CDR2 FQNNGV. CDR3 sequence reads: CASRRIRGSTDTQYF. The DNA of the CDR3 is TGTGCCAGCAGGAGAATCAGGGGTAGCACAGATACGCAGTATTTT.

The chain couples TRBV19 to TRBJ1-5, with TRBD1 matching 12 bases. Germline V gives CDR1 LNHDA, CDR2 SQIVND (reference sequence). The CDR3 totals 16 residues. V shed 5 bases, J shed 7 bases, and the junction held 9 bases outside the gene matches. The CDR3 loop is CASSVPGQGARQPQHF. DNA of the CDR3: TGTGCCAGTAGTGTTCCGGGACAGGGGGCTAGGCAGCCCCAGCATTTT.

The chain is built from TRBV18 and TRBJ1-2; D may be TRBD1 (6 bases). CDR1 KGHSH and CDR2 LQKENI come from the germline V gene. The V end was cut by 0 bases, the J end by 2 bases, with 10 bases between. This CDR3 comprises 15 residues. The CDR3: CASSPPLGQNYGYTF. In DNA, the CDR3 is TGTGCCAGCTCACCACCCTTAGGACAGAACTATGGCTACACCTTC. Full variable domain (rest looked up from reference TRBV18 and TRBJ1-2): NAGVMQNPRHLVRRRGQEARLRCSPMKGHSHVYWYRQLPEEGLKFMVYLQKENIIDESGMPKERFSAEFPKEGPSILRIQQVVRGDSAAYFCASSPPLGQNYGYTFGSGTRLTVV.

The chain couples TRBV28 to TRBJ2-7; 10 nucleotides agree with TRBD1. Looked up from germline, CDR1 is MDHEN and CDR2 is SYDVKM. There are 13 residues in the CDR3. V dropped 6 bases and J dropped 6; count of bases not matched to a gene: 5. The DNA of the CDR3 is TGTGCCAGCAGCTGGGACAGGGGATCCGAGCAGTACGTC. Translating gives CASSWDRGSEQYV.

This clone was counted once. The sample contains more than one DNA sequence encoding this CDR3. This chain links TRBV28 with TRBJ2-6, with a tentative D call TRBD1 (6 bases). The germline CDR1 and CDR2 sequences are MDHEN and SYDVKM. CDR3 length: 16 residues. Trimming left V 3 bases short and J 3 bases short, with 12 bases between. CDR3 loop: CASSFGQGLGANVLTF. The CDR3 DNA follows: TGTGCCAGCAGTTTTGGCCAGGGGCTTGGGGCCAACGTCCTGACTTTC.

The CDR3 reads CASSPYRPGQGLGGNTIYF. DNA of the CDR3: TGTGCCAGCAGTCCGTACCGACCGGGACAGGGGCTGGGCGGAAACACCATATATTTT. The rearrangement joins TRBV28 to TRBJ1-3; 10 bases fit TRBD1. The CDR3 loop spans 19 amino acids. Germline trimming cut 5 bases from V and 4 bases from J; bases unmatched to any gene: 17. Per germline, CDR1 MDHEN and CDR2 SYDVKM.

The chain employs TRBV7-9 and TRBJ1-3; possible D gene TRBD1, 6 bases. The length of the CDR3 is 17 residues. Trimming took 5 bases from V and 0 from J, leaving 17 bases between them. The germline gives CDR1 SEHNR, CDR2 FQNEAQ (reference sequence). The CDR3 region is CASSPGGGFYSGNTIYF. The CDR3 nucleotides are TGTGCCAGCAGCCCCGGTGGGGGCTTCTACTCTGGAAACACCATATATTTT.

This chain connects TRBV24-1 to TRBJ1-5, with D hard to call. Per germline, CDR1 KGHDR and CDR2 SFDVKD. V shed 2 bases and J shed 3 bases, with 10 bases lying between them. This CDR3 region has 15 residues. The CDR3 coding sequence is TGTGCCACCAGTGATTCTCAGGTTAACAATCAGCCCCAGCATTTT. Protein sequence: CATSDSQVNNQPQHF.

The chain is built from TRBV11-3 and TRBJ1-2; D is perhaps TRBD1 (5 bases). The CDR3 consists of 15 residues. Deletions cut 5 bases from V and 4 bases from J, with 17 bases between. Germline CDR1 SGHNT, CDR2 YENEEA. Written as DNA, the CDR3 is TGTGCCAGCAGCCCCTGGGGCTCCTCACCCTATGGCTACACCTTC. Residues: CASSPWGSSPYGYTF. Looking up the rest from reference TRBV11-3 and TRBJ1-2 gives the full variable domain: EAGVVQSPRYKIIEKKQPVAFWCNPISGHNTLYWYLQNLGQGPELLIRYENEEAVDDSQLPKDRFSAERLKGVDSTLKIQPAELGDSAVYLCASSPWGSSPYGYTFGSGTRLTVV.

The genes are TRBV28 and TRBJ1-2, with 7 bases matching TRBD1. The germline V gene has CDR1 MDHEN and CDR2 SYDVKM. The CDR3 runs to 13 residues. V was clipped by 10 bases and J by 3 bases; unmatched bases: 8. CDR3 DNA: TGTGCCACCTCCCAGGGGGTTCACTATGGCTACACCTTC. Amino acid sequence: CATSQGVHYGYTF.